What follows are 3 T cell receptor beta chains derived from one specimen sequenced in a study of low-dose radiotherapy and immunotherapy resistance in tumors. Alpha- and beta-chain coverage of first-strand cDNA came from TRAV- and TRBV-specific primers. Using a constant-region primer together with a V-primer adapter, TCRs were subjected to roughly 18 PCR cycles of amplification. TCRdb re-derived calls from the reads in MiXCR, one entry per CDR3 protein. The data show around 80,000 distinct CDR3 sequences, under 20% seen once. Time point meaning: before trial treatment. The specimen was PBMCs, collected before treatment. The source is a male donor with prostate cancer.

This clonotype occurred many times. This rearrangement joins TRBV6-2 or TRBV6-3 to TRBJ1-1; no firm D call. V lost 9 bases to trimming and J lost 6 bases, with 17 bases between them. CDR3 length: 13 amino acids. The V gene's germline CDR1 is MNHEY and CDR2 SVGEGT. Written as DNA, the CDR3 is TGTGCCAGTTCTCCCGATCCGGCAGCTGAAGCTTTCTTT. Its translation: CASSPDPAAEAFF.

This clonotype was found many times. The chain combines TRBV25-1 with TRBJ1-3; D uncertain. Germline loops: CDR1 MGHDK, CDR2 SYGVNS. The CDR3 consists of 15 residues. The ends were cut back, 1 base at V and 0 bases at J, with 7 bases in the middle. The DNA of the CDR3 is TGTGCCAGCAGTGAATCCACGATCTCTGGAAACACCATATATTTT. This sequence encodes CASSESTISGNTIYF.

This clonotype turned up a few times. CDR3 nucleotides: TGTGCCAGCAGCTCGAGGGGTACCTCCTACGAGCAGTACTTC. This codes for CASSSRGTSYEQYF. V gene TRBV27 combines with J gene TRBJ2-7, with D perhaps matching TRBD1 or TRBD2 (5 bases each). Germline CDR1 and CDR2: MNHEY and SMNVEV (reference sequence). This CDR3 is built from 14 residues. V lost 6 bases and J 0 bases, leaving 12 bases between the germline ends.